The clone carrying this T cell receptor (beta chain) was counted many times. The entry originates in a study of low-dose radiotherapy and immunotherapy resistance in tumors. Study details: Cohort 1 was given 0.5 Gy per fraction every 2 weeks, for 6.5 Gy total. The patients were given nivolumab 240 mg every two weeks and ipilimumab 1 mg/kg every six weeks, through an intravenous route. Patients took 300 mg oral aspirin daily for four cycles from cycle 1 day 1.

The CDR3 is 14 residues long. V was pared by 3 bases and J by 4 bases, with 4 bases of the junction left unmatched. CDR1 is DFQATT, CDR2 SNEGSKA, per germline (reference sequence). Time point: before trial treatment. Alpha- and beta-chain coverage of first-strand cDNA came from TRAV- and TRBV-specific primers. The TCRs were subjected to amplification over 20 PCR cycles employing a constant-region primer in conjunction with a V-primer adapter. One entry per CDR3 protein results from TCRdb running MiXCR on the reads. The sample has approximately 84,000 distinct CDR3 sequences; about a sixth are singletons.

The sequence derives from a male donor with prostate cancer. Sequences were derived from PBMCs, sampled before treatment. The chain links TRBV20-1 to TRBJ2-3; 10 bases fit TRBD2. The CDR3 sequence: CSASRSGGADTQYF. In nucleotides, the CDR3 is TGCAGTGCTAGTAGGAGCGGGGGGGCAGATACGCAGTATTTT.